Listed below are T cell receptor beta chains from one sample, sequenced in a study of T cell responses to AZD1222 COVID-19 vaccine. This table comes from immunoSEQ multiplex PCR, and its TCRdb copy is limited to in-frame clones, with some not included. The table shows around 130,000 clones, with over 85% occurring only once. The source material was peripheral blood, sampled 28 days after the second AZD1222 dose. Every receptor here comes from an adult who received the AZD1222 COVID-19 vaccine. The CDR3 runs from the conserved cysteine through the conserved F or W. A D gene is named only where the DNA matches it firmly. Some rows mark clone size as missing; the rest say once, few, many or name a class of expanded clone.

TGTGCCAGCAGCAGGGACGGTCTCGGCTACACCTTC,CASSRDGLGYTF,12,.,TRBJ1-2,TRBV7-3,.
TGTGCCACCATGGACTGTAATCAGCCCCAGCATTTT,CATMDCNQPQHF,12,.,TRBJ1-5,TRBV24-1,once
TGTGCCAGCAGCTTTGACCGACAAAGAGATACGCAGTATTTT,CASSFDRQRDTQYF,14,.,TRBJ2-3,TRBV7-9,.
TGCAGCGTTGCTAAAATGAACACTGAAGCTTTCTTT,CSVAKMNTEAFF,12,.,TRBJ1-1,TRBV29-1,.
TGTGCCAGTAGTATAGATCGGGATCAGCCCCAGCATTTT,CASSIDRDQPQHF,13,.,TRBJ1-5,TRBV19,.
TGTGCCATCAGGGGGGCGGAACGGGATGATCAGCCCCAGCATTTT,CAIRGAERDDQPQHF,15,.,TRBJ1-5,TRBV10-3,.
TGTGCCAGCCGATTGACAGGGCTTGTGGTGGAGCCCCAGCATTTT,CASRLTGLVVEPQHF,15,TRBD1,TRBJ1-5,TRBV2,.
TGTGCCAGCAGCGTAGCAGGGGCTTTCTCTGAAGCTTTCTTT,CASSVAGAFSEAFF,14,.,TRBJ1-1,TRBV9,.
TGTGCCAGCAGCCTGTCCGGGACAGGCACAGATACGCAGTATTTT,CASSLSGTGTDTQYF,15,TRBD1,TRBJ2-3,TRBV9,.
TGTGCTAGTGGTTTTGGGAACACAGATACGCAGTATTTT,CASGFGNTDTQYF,13,.,TRBJ2-3,TRBV12-5,.
TGTGCCAGCAGCCGTGCCGGGACAGGGACTTTCCCCCTCCACTTT,CASSRAGTGTFPLHF,15,TRBD1,TRBJ1-6,TRBV7-2,.
TGTGCCAGCTCCCTCCGGAGGAACACTGAAGCTTTCTTT,CASSLRRNTEAFF,13,.,TRBJ1-1,TRBV6-5,.
TGTGCCAGCAGTTATTCGGGTTTTGGCGCTGAAGCTTTCTTT,CASSYSGFGAEAFF,14,.,TRBJ1-1,TRBV6-6,.
TGCAGCGTTACCGGGACAGGGGGACCGGATGGCTACACCTTC,CSVTGTGGPDGYTF,14,TRBD1,TRBJ1-2,TRBV29-1,.
TGTGCCAGCAGTTTGCGCCGCTCCTACGAGCAGTACTTC,CASSLRRSYEQYF,13,.,TRBJ2-7,TRBV27,once
TGTGCCAGCAGCTTAACCCTGTTGTCGGAGATGAACTATGGCTACACCTTC,CASSLTLLSEMNYGYTF,17,.,TRBJ1-2,TRBV7-2,.
TGCAGTGCTAGTTCTCAGTCCGGGGAGCTGTTTTTT,CSASSQSGELFF,12,.,TRBJ2-2,TRBV20-1,.
TGTGCCAGCAGCCCAACACAGGGGGCGAGTGGCTACACCTTC,CASSPTQGASGYTF,14,TRBD1,TRBJ1-2,TRBV4-2,.
TGTGCCAGTAGTGGGGACAGCTACGAGCAGTACTTC,CASSGDSYEQYF,12,TRBD1,TRBJ2-7,TRBV19,once
TGTGCCAGCAGTTACATACGGCGTAAGGGCAATCAGCCCCAGCATTTT,CASSYIRRKGNQPQHF,16,.,TRBJ1-5,TRBV6-4,.
TGTGCCAGCAGTTACTCGAGAGATCAGCCCCAGCATTTT,CASSYSRDQPQHF,13,.,TRBJ1-5,TRBV6-5,.
TGTGCCAGCAGTCTACGTGGGGCTTTGCCCGGGGAGCTGTTTTTT,CASSLRGALPGELFF,15,.,TRBJ2-2,TRBV7-8,.
TGTGCCAGCAGCTTAACGGGTTCCAGCCTTACGCAGTATTTT,CASSLTGSSLTQYF,14,.,TRBJ2-3,TRBV7-3,.
TGTGCCACCAGCACCTCAGGGACGTCGGTAGATACGCAGTATTTT,CATSTSGTSVDTQYF,15,.,TRBJ2-3,TRBV24-1,.
TGTGCCAGCAGCCGAACTAGCGGGAGTGTCGATGAGCAGTTCTTC,CASSRTSGSVDEQFF,15,TRBD2,TRBJ2-1,TRBV11-3,once
TGTGCCAGCAGTTTTGGTAGCAATCAGCCCCAGCATTTT,CASSFGSNQPQHF,13,.,TRBJ1-5,TRBV28,.
TGTGCCAGCAGCCAAGAGCTTAGCGGGAGTGGGGGTGAGCAGTTCTTC,CASSQELSGSGGEQFF,16,TRBD2,TRBJ2-1,TRBV4-2,once
TGTGCCACCAGAGAAATCAGGGAGGGACTAGCGGGGAAGGGATGGAATGAGCAGTTCTTC,CATREIREGLAGKGWNEQFF,20,TRBD2,TRBJ2-1,TRBV15,.
TGCAGCGTTGAGGGTAGCGGGAGTTATAGGGGAGAGACCCAGTACTTC,CSVEGSGSYRGETQYF,16,TRBD2,TRBJ2-5,TRBV29-1,.
TGTGCCAGCAGCGCCCTCACTCTAGCGGGAGGCCTGGGTGAGCAGTTCTTC,CASSALTLAGGLGEQFF,17,TRBD2,TRBJ2-1,TRBV9,.
TGTGCCAGCAGCCATTCAAAAAGCGAGCAGTACTTC,CASSHSKSEQYF,12,.,TRBJ2-7,TRBV5-8,once
TGTGCCAGCAGCTTGGATCCAGGGGGCAATGAAAAACTGTTTTTT,CASSLDPGGNEKLFF,15,TRBD1,TRBJ1-4,TRBV5-4,once
TGTGCCAGCAGTCCCAATGGTGACACCATATATTTT,CASSPNGDTIYF,12,.,TRBJ1-3,TRBV28,.